Shown below are 19 T cell receptor beta chains from a single sample sequenced in a study of T cell repertoires in cytomegalovirus infection. A single record per CDR3 protein comes from TCRdb applying MiXCR to the reads. The top ten hold around 13% of the sample, which has fewer than 550,000 distinct CDR3 sequences, approximately 31% seen once. The sequenced sample consisted of PBMCs. Every receptor here comes from a human donor in good health (CMV status not recorded). Some clones in this sample may be carry-over from other donors' samples.

This clonotype was seen a handful of times. This chain joins TRBV28 and TRBJ2-5; D uncertain. The ends were cut back, 7 bases at V and 6 bases at J, with 18 bases in the middle. The CDR3 loop spans 14 amino acids. CDR1 MDHEN and CDR2 SYDVKM come from the germline V gene. CDR3 amino acids: CASNAPRVEKTQYF. CDR3 DNA: TGTGCCAGCAATGCCCCCCGAGTGGAAAAGACCCAGTACTTC.

This clonotype was counted at least ten times. The rearrangement uses TRBV4-1 and TRBJ1-1; D is undetermined. This CDR3 contains 15 residues. The V end lost 4 bases, the J end lost 3 bases, and 15 bases lay between the germline ends. Germline lookup yields CDR1 MGHRA and CDR2 YSYEKL. Written as DNA, the CDR3 is TGCGCCAGCAGCCCTACGGGCCCGGCGGACACTGAAGCTTTCTTT. Protein sequence: CASSPTGPADTEAFF.

The chain uses TRBV7-6 and TRBJ2-7; 8 nucleotides line up with TRBD2. The CDR3 contains 14 residues. Germline CDR1 is SGHVS and CDR2 is FNYEAQ. V lost 5 bases to trimming and J lost 7 bases; unmatched junction nucleotides: 10. The CDR3 loop reads CASSPGGGSGEQYF. As DNA, the CDR3 is TGTGCCAGCAGCCCCGGGGGGGGATCTGGAGAGCAGTACTTC.

The chain recombines TRBV4-3 with TRBJ2-5; the D is unclear. V was clipped by 0 bases and J by 4 bases, with 9 bases between them. This CDR3 contains 14 residues. Germline lookup yields CDR1 LGHNA and CDR2 YSLEER. CDR3: CASSQDVRVETQYF. CDR3 DNA sequence: TGCGCCAGCAGCCAAGACGTAAGGGTAGAGACCCAGTACTTC.

The J gene is TRBJ2-7, the V gene TRBV7-2, with 7 bases identical to TRBD1. Losses at the gene ends were 5 bases for V and 4 bases for J; bases not matched to a gene: 8. Germline CDR1 is SGHTA and CDR2 is FQGNSA. The CDR3 covers 14 residues. The CDR3 spells CASSRDRQQYEQYF. The CDR3 nucleotides read TGTGCCAGCAGCCGGGACAGACAACAGTACGAGCAGTACTTC.

With regard to this clonotype: One end of the junction does not line up with germline, which may come from a read error. This CDR3 reads CSAPRQSMNTVAFF. The CDR3 DNA follows: TGCAGTGCCCCCAGACAGTCAATGAACACTGTAGCTTTCTTT. The rearrangement links TRBV20-1 to TRBJ1-1; maybe TRBD1 (5 bases). The CDR3 runs 14 residues. Germline V gene data show CDR1 as DFQATT and CDR2 as SNEGSKA (reference sequence).

This clonotype was seen at least ten times. This chain connects TRBV4-3 to TRBJ2-1, with D possibly called TRBD1 or TRBD2 (5 bases each). Trimming pared 0 bases from V and 5 bases from J, leaving 23 bases between. Germline values: CDR1 LGHNA, CDR2 YSLEER. This CDR3 comprises 19 residues. CDR3 sequence (DNA): TGCGCCAGCAGCCAAGATGGGCCTCGTTCCGGGGCCTGGAACAATGAGCAGTTCTTC. Amino acid sequence: CASSQDGPRSGAWNNEQFF.

This sequence joins TRBV29-1 and TRBJ1-1, with D unresolved. Per germline, CDR1 SQVTM and CDR2 ANQGSEA. The germline V and J ends were trimmed by 1 base and 4 bases, with 7 bases remaining between them. CDR3 length: 12 amino acids. This chain's CDR3 is CSVEARRTEAFF. For the CDR3, the DNA is TGCAGCGTTGAAGCCAGGCGCACTGAAGCTTTCTTT.

In this sample, this clonotype turned up a few times. The chain is built from TRBV12-3 or TRBV12-4 and TRBJ2-5; 8 nucleotides agree with TRBD2. This CDR3 spans 14 amino acids. J gave up 7 bases and V 7 bases, and 11 bases lay outside the gene matches. CDR3 protein: CASTREGGAGTQYF. DNA for the CDR3: TGTGCCAGCACTCGGGAGGGGGGTGCGGGGACCCAGTACTTC.

The chain employs TRBV5-4 and TRBJ2-1, with a weak D call TRBD1 (5 bases). V lost 2 bases and J 8 bases, leaving 14 bases between the germline ends. Germline assignment: CDR1 SGHNT and CDR2 YYREEE (reference sequence). The CDR3 covers 14 residues. This CDR3 is CASSFTGIMDEQFF. CDR3 DNA: TGTGCCAGCAGCTTTACAGGTATCATGGATGAGCAGTTCTTC.

About this clonotype itself: An end of the junction differs from the germline gene, which may be a read error. The V call is TRBV6-5, the J call TRBJ1-1; D is uncertain. The CDR3 totals 11 residues. Germline CDR1 reads MNHEY; CDR2 reads SVGAGI. The CDR3 loop is CDSSYGTEAFF. CDR3 nucleotide sequence: TGTGACAGCAGTTACGGGACTGAAGCTTTCTTT.

The sample holds a few counts of this clonotype. This CDR3 is CATSDPGRGYGYTF. CDR3 DNA: TGTGCCACCAGTGACCCTGGACGGGGCTATGGCTACACCTTC. This chain connects TRBV24-1 to TRBJ1-2; D is ambiguous. Germline V gives CDR1 KGHDR, CDR2 SFDVKD. V shed 4 bases and J shed 4 bases, with 12 bases lying between them. There are 14 residues in the CDR3.

The chain employs TRBV6-2 or TRBV6-3 and TRBJ2-1; 13 bases align to TRBD2. Germline values: CDR1 MNHEY, CDR2 SVGEGT. With 6 bases clipped from V and 15 bases from J, the junction kept 8 bases outside the gene matches. The CDR3 covers 13 residues. As DNA, the CDR3 is TGTGCCAGCAGAACCCGACTAGCGGGGGGTCCGTTCTTC. Translating gives CASRTRLAGGPFF.

The chain links TRBV6-1 to TRBJ1-5, with D maybe TRBD1 (6 bases). This CDR3 has 15 amino acids. Trimming shortened V by 6 bases and J by 5 bases, and 17 bases separated the two germline ends. Germline CDR1 and CDR2: MNHNS and SASEGT. The CDR3 DNA reads TGTGCCAGCAGCGGTTCGGGGGCAGAATATCAGCCCCAGCATTTT. As protein: CASSGSGAEYQPQHF.

There are many counts of this clonotype. DNA of the CDR3: TGTGCCAGCAGTTTTACAGGCATGAACACTGAAGCTTTCTTT. Translating it yields CASSFTGMNTEAFF. The chain carries TRBV27 and TRBJ1-1; D possibly corresponds to TRBD1 (5 bases). The germline V gene has CDR1 MNHEY and CDR2 SMNVEV (reference sequence). The CDR3 totals 14 residues. Deletions cut 3 bases from V and 0 bases from J, with 8 bases between.

The chain employs TRBV20-1 and TRBJ1-2; no clear D. Germline CDR1 reads DFQATT; CDR2 reads SNEGSKA (reference sequence). The CDR3 has 14 amino acids. V dropped 6 bases and J dropped 4 bases, with 18 bases sitting between them. CDR3 coding DNA: TGCAGTGCCCACCTGGCGGCGACCGCCTATGGCTACACCTTC. Translated, it gives CSAHLAATAYGYTF.

This clonotype was seen at least ten times. The V gene is TRBV7-6, the J gene TRBJ1-3, with a tentative D call TRBD1 (5 bases). The CDR3 is 15 amino acids. Per germline, CDR1 SGHVS and CDR2 FNYEAQ. V was pared by 5 bases and J by 0 bases, with 11 bases between. The CDR3 DNA reads TGTGCCAGCAGCCCCAGCCAGGGCTCTGGAAACACCATATATTTT. It is translated as CASSPSQGSGNTIYF.

This clonotype occurred many times. The chain recombines TRBV5-1 with TRBJ2-7, with 9 positions matching TRBD2. V lost 2 bases, J lost 0 bases, and 9 bases stayed unmatched. This CDR3 spans 17 amino acids. The germline V gene encodes CDR1 SGHRS and CDR2 YFSETQ. The chain's CDR3 is CASSFSRGGPSSYEQYF. The CDR3 bases are TGCGCCAGCAGCTTCTCGCGGGGGGGCCCCAGCTCCTACGAGCAGTACTTC.

In this sample, this clonotype turned up many times. The chain carries TRBV28 and TRBJ1-5; tentative D call: TRBD1 (5 bases). Germline-derived CDR1 and CDR2 are MDHEN and SYDVKM. The CDR3 has 12 residues. V dropped 7 bases and J dropped 2 bases, with 6 bases sitting between them. CDR3 loop: CASTGRNQPQHF. The DNA for the CDR3 is TGTGCCAGCACAGGGCGCAATCAGCCCCAGCATTTT. Looking up the rest from reference TRBV28 and TRBJ1-5 gives the full variable domain: DVKVTQSSRYLVKRTGEKVFLECVQDMDHENMFWYRQDPGLGLRLIYFSYDVKMKEKGDIPEGYSVSREKKERFSLILESASTNQTSMYLCASTGRNQPQHFGDGTRLSIL.